The rows below give T cell receptor beta chains drawn from one sample of a study of cytomegalovirus exposure and HLA in healthy donors. Profiling relied on immunoSEQ multiplex PCR, and the TCRdb table lists in-frame clones only, not all of them. The sample has about 150,000 clones, 60% to 75% seen once; the top ten hold approximately 3%. Sequencing input: PBMCs. These receptors came from a young man in good health and CMV-seronegative. CDR3s include the opening cysteine and the closing phenylalanine or tryptophan. A D gene is named only where the DNA matches it firmly. Clone size is shown for a subset of rows, as once, few, many or a class of expanded clone.

cdr3_aa	cdr3_nt	clone_size	v_call	j_call	d_call
CASSRRGGTDTQYF	TGTGCCAGCTCCAGGCGGGGGGGAACAGATACGCAGTATTTT	few	TRBV27	TRBJ2-3	TRBD2
CASSLTVSGANGLTF	TGCGCCAGCAGTCTTACAGTCTCTGGGGCCAACGGCCTGACTTTC	.	TRBV5-1	TRBJ2-6	.
CASSRSGQFNEKLFF	TGTGCCAGCAGCCGATCGGGACAGTTTAATGAAAAACTGTTTTTT	once	TRBV11-2	TRBJ1-4	TRBD1
CASSEETGGTEASF	TGTGCCAGCAGTGAAGAGACAGGGGGAACTGAAGCTTCCTTT	.	TRBV2	TRBJ1-1	TRBD1
CASSPSPNYGYTF	TGTGCCAGCAGCCCCAGTCCTAACTATGGCTACACCTTC	.	TRBV7-9	TRBJ1-2	.
CASSLGGAFTGELFF	TGTGCCAGCAGCTTGGGAGGGGCATTCACCGGGGAGCTGTTTTTT	.	TRBV11-1	TRBJ2-2	TRBD2
CASSEGIKVGLRGETQYF	TGTGCCAGCAGTGAAGGGATTAAGGTGGGGCTCAGGGGAGAGACCCAGTACTTC	.	TRBV6-1	TRBJ2-5	.
CASSTSAGPQHF	TGTGCCAGCAGTACCTCTGCGGGGCCCCAGCATTTT	.	TRBV28	TRBJ1-5	.
CASSNGQINEKLFF	TGTGCCAGCAGCAACGGACAGATTAATGAAAAACTGTTTTTT	.	TRBV5-4	TRBJ1-4	.
CASSELFGQGVDTQYF	TGTGCCAGCAGTGAACTCTTCGGACAGGGTGTAGATACGCAGTATTTT	.	TRBV6-1	TRBJ2-3	TRBD1
CSVEDTGGQETQYF	TGCAGCGTTGAAGACACAGGGGGGCAAGAGACCCAGTACTTC	.	TRBV29-1	TRBJ2-5	TRBD1
CASSSPVGGGDHTEAFF	TGTGCCAGCAGCTCACCAGTCGGGGGAGGGGACCACACTGAAGCTTTCTTT	.	TRBV5-4	TRBJ1-1	.
CASSYGQGDISPLHF	TGTGCCAGCAGCTATGGACAGGGGGATATTTCACCCCTCCACTTT	few	TRBV5-5	TRBJ1-6	TRBD1
CASSGGQGLSYGYTF	TGTGCCAGCAGCGGGGGACAGGGACTCTCCTATGGCTACACCTTC	few	TRBV9	TRBJ1-2	TRBD1
CATSRDLGGRAFF	TGTGCCACCAGCAGAGATCTGGGGGGGCGAGCTTTCTTT	.	TRBV15	TRBJ1-1	.
CASSSRDSNNEQFF	TGTGCCAGCAGCAGCCGGGACAGCAACAATGAGCAGTTCTTC	.	TRBV5-8	TRBJ2-1	TRBD1
CASSVGLDRTYNSPLHF	TGTGCCAGCAGCGTGGGCCTTGACAGGACCTATAATTCACCCCTCCACTTT	.	TRBV9	TRBJ1-6	.
CASSGRGQGAFF	TGTGCCAGCAGCGGCCGGGGCCAGGGGGCTTTCTTT	.	TRBV21-1	TRBJ1-1	.
CASSAADSSFYEQYF	TGTGCCAGCAGTGCTGCTGACAGTTCCTTCTACGAGCAGTACTTC	.	TRBV2	TRBJ2-7	.
CASSDRLNEKLFF	TGTGCCAGCTCAGACAGACTTAATGAAAAACTGTTTTTT	.	TRBV18	TRBJ1-4	.
CASSPGQGGEKLFF	TGTGCCAGCAGTCCGGGACAGGGGGGTGAAAAACTGTTTTTT	once	TRBV6-4	TRBJ1-4	TRBD1
CASSETGTTDTQYF	TGTGCCAGCAGTGAGACAGGGACCACAGATACGCAGTATTTT	.	TRBV25-1	TRBJ2-3	TRBD1
CASSESGTVYGYTF	TGTGCCAGCAGTGAATCGGGGACAGTCTATGGCTACACCTTC	.	TRBV6-1	TRBJ1-2	TRBD1
CASRRTGGISYEQYF	TGTGCCAGCAGACGGACAGGGGGGATTTCCTACGAGCAGTACTTC	.	TRBV2	TRBJ2-7	TRBD1
CASSLTGETNTEAFF	TGCGCCAGCAGCTTAACGGGGGAGACGAATACTGAAGCTTTCTTT	.	TRBV5-1	TRBJ1-1	.
CASGMSGGYTF	TGTGCCAGCGGGATGTCGGGAGGCTACACCTTC	.	TRBV6-1	TRBJ1-2	.
CASSLRVGEQFF	TGTGCCAGCAGTTTACGGGTCGGGGAGCAGTTCTTC	.	TRBV27	TRBJ2-1	.
CASSQEAGVWPFEQYF	TGCGCCAGCAGCCAAGAGGCGGGGGTATGGCCCTTCGAGCAGTACTTC	.	TRBV4-1	TRBJ2-7	TRBD2
CASSPESQGASYEQYF	TGTGCCAGCAGCCCGGAGAGCCAGGGGGCTTCCTACGAGCAGTACTTC	.	TRBV5-5	TRBJ2-7	TRBD1
CASSFRTGTDTQYF	TGTGCCAGCAGCTTTAGAACGGGAACAGATACGCAGTATTTT	.	TRBV5-6	TRBJ2-3	.
CASSPRGLNTEAFF	TGCGCCAGCAGCCCGCGGGGTCTGAACACTGAAGCTTTCTTT	few	TRBV5-1	TRBJ1-1	.
CASTPRENTEAFF	TGTGCCAGCACCCCGCGGGAGAACACTGAAGCTTTCTTT	once	TRBV2	TRBJ1-1	.
CASSLDREEDGYTF	TGCGCCAGCAGCTTGGACAGGGAAGAAGATGGCTACACCTTC	.	TRBV5-1	TRBJ1-2	.
CASSQGQYPNEQFF	TGTGCCAGCAGCCAAGGACAGTACCCCAATGAGCAGTTCTTC	.	TRBV14	TRBJ2-1	.
CASSWRTELTATNEKLFF	TGTGCCAGCAGCTGGAGGACAGAACTAACTGCAACTAATGAAAAACTGTTTTTT	few	TRBV5-6	TRBJ1-4	.
CASSLGLAHAPGEQYF	TGTGCCAGCAGCCTGGGACTAGCGCATGCTCCAGGCGAGCAGTACTTC	.	TRBV5-4	TRBJ2-7	TRBD2
CASSEARTSHNTGELFF	TGTGCCAGCAGTGAAGCTAGGACTAGTCATAACACCGGGGAGCTGTTTTTT	.	TRBV2	TRBJ2-2	TRBD2
CSAKLNTEAFF	TGCAGTGCTAAGCTGAACACTGAAGCTTTCTTT	.	TRBV20-1	TRBJ1-1	.
CASFDGTGVGYTF	TGTGCCAGCTTTGACGGGACTGGAGTAGGCTACACCTTC	.	TRBV11-1	TRBJ1-2	.
CASSSKDRGSYNSPLHF	TGCGCCAGCAGCTCCAAGGACAGGGGTTCCTATAATTCACCCCTCCACTTT	.	TRBV5-1	TRBJ1-6	TRBD1
CAWSVGGGQNTEAFF	TGTGCCTGGAGTGTCGGCGGGGGCCAGAACACTGAAGCTTTCTTT	.	TRBV30	TRBJ1-1	.
CASSDRVNTGELFF	TGTGCCAGCAGCGACAGGGTTAACACCGGGGAGCTGTTTTTT	once	TRBV6-6	TRBJ2-2	TRBD1